The rows below give T cell receptor beta chains drawn from one sample of a study of OX40 agonist ivuxolimab in advanced cancers. The protocol was immunoSEQ multiplex PCR, while the TCRdb copy is restricted to in-frame clones and leaves out a portion. Among roughly 10,000 clones listed, approximately 91% were seen once. The sequenced sample was CD4+ or CD8+ T cells sorted from blood, obtained in a trial of the OX40 agonist ivuxolimab. Source of these receptors: an adult with an advanced solid tumor such as melanoma, head and neck, liver or kidney cancer. Each CDR3 is given with its conserved first and last residue. D genes are given only for firm matches. Clone size is shown for a subset of rows, as once, few, many or a class of expanded clone.

clone size: -; J gene: TRBJ1-5; D gene: TRBD1; V gene: TRBV4-1; CDR3 length: 15; CDR3 protein: CASSGTGGLNQPQHF; CDR3 DNA: TGCGCCAGCAGCGGGACAGGGGGCCTCAATCAGCCCCAGCATTTT
clone size: once; J gene: TRBJ2-4; D gene: -; V gene: TRBV7-9; CDR3 length: 17; CDR3 protein: CASSSRPRGLPLNIQYF; CDR3 DNA: TGTGCCAGCAGCTCACGCCCCCGCGGACTACCCCTAAACATTCAGTACTTC
clone size: few; J gene: TRBJ1-5; D gene: -; V gene: TRBV7-8; CDR3 length: 14; CDR3 protein: CASSRGYSNQPQHF; CDR3 DNA: TGTGCCAGCAGCCGCGGGTATAGCAATCAGCCCCAGCATTTT
clone size: -; J gene: TRBJ1-1; D gene: TRBD1; V gene: TRBV10-2; CDR3 length: 15; CDR3 protein: CASSDGQGARTEAFF; CDR3 DNA: TGCGCCAGCAGTGACGGACAGGGGGCGAGAACTGAAGCTTTCTTT
clone size: once; J gene: TRBJ2-3; D gene: -; V gene: TRBV27; CDR3 length: 12; CDR3 protein: CATIGTADTQYF; CDR3 DNA: TGTGCCACCATCGGGACTGCAGATACGCAGTATTTT
clone size: once; J gene: TRBJ1-1; D gene: -; V gene: TRBV6-5; CDR3 length: 16; CDR3 protein: CASSYASHSVGTEAFF; CDR3 DNA: TGTGCCAGCAGTTACGCCTCCCACTCAGTGGGCACTGAAGCTTTCTTT
clone size: -; J gene: TRBJ1-1; D gene: -; V gene: TRBV18; CDR3 length: 15; CDR3 protein: CASSPLIKGGTEAFF; CDR3 DNA: TGTGCCAGCTCACCACTCATAAAAGGGGGGACTGAAGCTTTCTTT
clone size: -; J gene: TRBJ1-2; D gene: -; V gene: TRBV11-2; CDR3 length: 13; CDR3 protein: CASSLLRAPGYTF; CDR3 DNA: TGTGCCAGCAGCTTACTCAGGGCCCCTGGCTACACCTTC
clone size: -; J gene: TRBJ2-7; D gene: -; V gene: TRBV6-5; CDR3 length: 13; CDR3 protein: CASSSLEGYEQYF; CDR3 DNA: TGTGCCAGCAGTTCCCTCGAAGGGTACGAGCAGTACTTC
clone size: -; J gene: TRBJ2-7; D gene: TRBD1; V gene: TRBV7-9; CDR3 length: 15; CDR3 protein: CASSPRDRGFDEQYF; CDR3 DNA: TGTGCCAGCAGCCCCCGGGACAGGGGATTCGACGAGCAGTACTTC
clone size: -; J gene: TRBJ1-5; D gene: -; V gene: TRBV19; CDR3 length: 14; CDR3 protein: CASSHDSFNQPQHF; CDR3 DNA: TGTGCCAGTAGTCATGACAGCTTCAATCAGCCCCAGCATTTT
clone size: -; J gene: TRBJ1-1; D gene: TRBD1; V gene: TRBV5-1; CDR3 length: 13; CDR3 protein: CASSAGTDTEAFF; CDR3 DNA: TGCGCCAGCAGCGCAGGGACAGACACTGAAGCTTTCTTT
clone size: -; J gene: TRBJ1-2; D gene: TRBD1; V gene: TRBV11-2; CDR3 length: 15; CDR3 protein: CASSLLDRGHYGYTF; CDR3 DNA: TGTGCCAGCAGCCTCCTGGACAGGGGACACTATGGCTACACCTTC
clone size: -; J gene: TRBJ1-5; D gene: TRBD1; V gene: TRBV5-8; CDR3 length: 17; CDR3 protein: CASSFLSTGEVGQPQHF; CDR3 DNA: TGTGCCAGCAGCTTTCTTTCGACAGGGGAGGTCGGTCAGCCCCAGCATTTT
clone size: -; J gene: TRBJ2-7; D gene: -; V gene: TRBV5-5; CDR3 length: 15; CDR3 protein: CASSLSGDGEREQYF; CDR3 DNA: TGTGCCAGCAGCTTATCGGGGGACGGGGAACGCGAGCAGTACTTC
clone size: -; J gene: TRBJ2-3; D gene: TRBD1; V gene: TRBV9; CDR3 length: 14; CDR3 protein: CASSAAQGAVTQYF; CDR3 DNA: TGTGCCAGCAGCGCCGCTCAGGGGGCGGTCACGCAGTATTTT
clone size: -; J gene: TRBJ1-1; D gene: TRBD1; V gene: TRBV11-3; CDR3 length: 15; CDR3 protein: CASRTGGREDTEAFF; CDR3 DNA: TGTGCCAGCAGAACAGGGGGCAGGGAGGACACTGAAGCTTTCTTT
clone size: few; J gene: TRBJ2-2; D gene: TRBD1; V gene: TRBV6-5; CDR3 length: 14; CDR3 protein: CASNSLGGIGELFF; CDR3 DNA: TGTGCCAGCAATTCGTTAGGGGGCATCGGGGAGCTGTTTTTT
clone size: -; J gene: TRBJ1-4; D gene: -; V gene: TRBV19; CDR3 length: 15; CDR3 protein: CASSVWRAGNEKLFF; CDR3 DNA: TGTGCCAGTAGTGTCTGGAGGGCGGGTAATGAAAAACTGTTTTTT
clone size: -; J gene: TRBJ2-5; D gene: -; V gene: TRBV27; CDR3 length: 13; CDR3 protein: CASSPPLQETQYF; CDR3 DNA: TGTGCCAGCAGCCCCCCCCTCCAAGAGACCCAGTACTTC
clone size: -; J gene: TRBJ2-1; D gene: TRBD2; V gene: TRBV11-2; CDR3 length: 15; CDR3 protein: CATGGLAGTLNEQFF; CDR3 DNA: TGTGCTACAGGTGGGTTAGCGGGGACTCTCAATGAGCAGTTCTTC
clone size: few; J gene: TRBJ1-1; D gene: TRBD1; V gene: TRBV5-4; CDR3 length: 14; CDR3 protein: CASSFRGGNTEAFF; CDR3 DNA: TGTGCCAGCAGCTTCAGGGGGGGCAACACTGAAGCTTTCTTT
clone size: -; J gene: TRBJ2-6; D gene: -; V gene: TRBV5-1; CDR3 length: 15; CDR3 protein: CASSPAASGANVLTF; CDR3 DNA: TGCGCCAGCAGCCCGGCAGCCTCTGGGGCCAACGTCCTGACTTTC
clone size: -; J gene: TRBJ1-2; D gene: -; V gene: TRBV4-1; CDR3 length: 11; CDR3 protein: CASSQDGGYTF; CDR3 DNA: TGCGCCAGCAGCCAAGACGGAGGCTACACCTTC
clone size: -; J gene: TRBJ2-3; D gene: TRBD2; V gene: TRBV6-4; CDR3 length: 14; CDR3 protein: CASSRAGGPDTQYF; CDR3 DNA: TGTGCCAGCAGTAGAGCGGGGGGGCCGGATACGCAGTATTTT
clone size: -; J gene: TRBJ1-6; D gene: TRBD1; V gene: TRBV9; CDR3 length: 14; CDR3 protein: CASSGQGLNSLLHF; CDR3 DNA: TGTGCCAGCAGCGGACAGGGCCTAAATTCACTCCTCCACTTT
clone size: -; J gene: TRBJ2-7; D gene: -; V gene: TRBV5-6; CDR3 length: 13; CDR3 protein: CASSLAGFYEQYF; CDR3 DNA: TGTGCCAGCAGCTTGGCAGGGTTCTACGAGCAGTACTTC
clone size: -; J gene: TRBJ1-3; D gene: -; V gene: TRBV6-1; CDR3 length: 14; CDR3 protein: CASRTQGSGNTIYF; CDR3 DNA: TGTGCCAGCAGGACGCAGGGCTCTGGAAACACCATATATTTT
clone size: -; J gene: TRBJ2-3; D gene: -; V gene: TRBV2; CDR3 length: 12; CDR3 protein: CASRRLADTQYF; CDR3 DNA: TGTGCCAGCAGGAGACTAGCAGATACGCAGTATTTT
clone size: -; J gene: TRBJ1-4; D gene: -; V gene: TRBV7-9; CDR3 length: 15; CDR3 protein: CASSSAGNPNEKLFF; CDR3 DNA: TGTGCCAGCAGCTCTGCCGGGAACCCTAATGAAAAACTGTTTTTT
clone size: -; J gene: TRBJ1-3; D gene: -; V gene: TRBV5-6; CDR3 length: 15; CDR3 protein: CASSLEGNSGNTIYF; CDR3 DNA: TGTGCCAGCAGCTTGGAGGGCAACTCTGGAAACACCATATATTTT
clone size: -; J gene: TRBJ2-3; D gene: -; V gene: TRBV11-3; CDR3 length: 16; CDR3 protein: CASSSYMGRFTDTQYF; CDR3 DNA: TGTGCCAGCAGCAGCTATATGGGGCGCTTCACAGATACGCAGTATTTT
clone size: -; J gene: TRBJ1-3; D gene: -; V gene: TRBV5-1; CDR3 length: 16; CDR3 protein: CASSLVGSDSGNTIYF; CDR3 DNA: TGCGCCAGCAGCTTGGTGGGCAGCGACTCTGGAAACACCATATATTTT
clone size: -; J gene: TRBJ1-2; D gene: -; V gene: TRBV27; CDR3 length: 13; CDR3 protein: CASSLSGIYGYTF; CDR3 DNA: TGTGCCAGCAGTTTGTCGGGAATCTATGGCTACACCTTC
clone size: few; J gene: TRBJ1-3; D gene: -; V gene: TRBV7-2; CDR3 length: 17; CDR3 protein: CASSLLRLEVSGNTIYF; CDR3 DNA: TGTGCCAGCAGCTTATTGAGGTTGGAGGTCTCTGGAAACACCATATATTTT
clone size: -; J gene: TRBJ1-3; D gene: -; V gene: TRBV5-6; CDR3 length: 15; CDR3 protein: CASSLLGVSGNTIYF; CDR3 DNA: TGTGCCAGCAGCTTGTTGGGGGTCTCTGGAAACACCATATATTTT
clone size: -; J gene: TRBJ2-7; D gene: -; V gene: TRBV27; CDR3 length: 12; CDR3 protein: CASSHNSYEQYF; CDR3 DNA: TGTGCCAGCAGTCACAACTCCTACGAGCAGTACTTC
clone size: -; J gene: TRBJ2-3; D gene: -; V gene: TRBV5-1; CDR3 length: 16; CDR3 protein: CASSLFEVSSTDTQYF; CDR3 DNA: TGCGCCAGCAGCCTTTTTGAGGTCTCTAGCACAGATACGCAGTATTTT
clone size: -; J gene: TRBJ1-1; D gene: -; V gene: TRBV14; CDR3 length: 13; CDR3 protein: CASSQEGWAEAFF; CDR3 DNA: TGTGCCAGCAGCCAAGAGGGCTGGGCTGAAGCTTTCTTT
clone size: -; J gene: TRBJ2-5; D gene: -; V gene: TRBV20-1; CDR3 length: 11; CDR3 protein: CSASSWETQYF; CDR3 DNA: TGCAGTGCTAGTTCGTGGGAGACCCAGTACTTC
clone size: medium-sized; J gene: TRBJ1-6; D gene: -; V gene: TRBV5-6; CDR3 length: 16; CDR3 protein: CASSLPGDPYNSPLHF; CDR3 DNA: TGTGCCAGCAGCTTGCCAGGGGACCCTTATAATTCACCCCTCCACTTT
clone size: -; J gene: TRBJ1-6; D gene: -; V gene: TRBV9; CDR3 length: 13; CDR3 protein: CASSPGPLPPLHF; CDR3 DNA: TGTGCCAGCAGCCCGGGGCCATTGCCACCCCTCCACTTT